These 7 T cell receptor beta chains were all obtained from the same sample, sequenced in a study of cytomegalovirus exposure and HLA in healthy donors. 60 Vbeta and 13 Jbeta primers were used in PCR. The table came from immunoSEQ multiplex PCR; TCRdb's copy has only in-frame clones and leaves some out. Of 130,000 or so clones listed, roughly four fifths are singletons. Input material: PBMCs. Receptors were obtained from a man between 18 and 29 years old in good health and CMV-seropositive.

V usage is TRBV28 and J usage is TRBJ1-5; 9 nucleotides line up with TRBD1. CDR3 length equals 14 residues. CDR1 and CDR2 (germline): MDHEN, SYDVKM. Losses at the gene ends were 4 bases for V and 7 bases for J; bases not matched to a gene: 5. The DNA for the CDR3 is TGTGCCAGCAGTTGGGGACAGGGTCACCAGCCCCAGCATTTT. It specifies CASSWGQGHQPQHF.

This chain links TRBV10-2 with TRBJ2-3; D not resolved. Germline values: CDR1 WSHSY, CDR2 SAAADI. The CDR3 consists of 13 residues. Trimming took off 4 bases at V and 9 bases at J, with 14 bases between the two ends. CDR3 in amino acids: CASSGPQSATQYF. In nucleotides, the CDR3 is TGCGCCAGCAGTGGACCCCAGAGCGCGACGCAGTATTTT.

The chain carries TRBV9 and TRBJ2-3, with 9 bases matching TRBD2. The CDR3 is made up of 16 amino acids. The germline V gene has CDR1 SGDLS and CDR2 YYNGEE. V gave up 3 bases and J gave up 4 bases; unmatched junction bases: 9. The CDR3 sequence is CASSALRAGGPDTQYF. In nucleotides, the CDR3 is TGTGCCAGCAGCGCCCTTAGGGCGGGAGGGCCAGATACGCAGTATTTT.

V and J are TRBV7-9 and TRBJ1-5; D call uncertain. Trimming took off 0 bases at V and 0 bases at J, with 9 bases between the two ends. Germline CDR1 is SEHNR and CDR2 is FQNEAQ (reference sequence). The CDR3 spans 16 residues. CDR3 sequence: CASSLASEVSNQPQHF. Written as DNA, the CDR3 is TGTGCCAGCAGCTTAGCGTCGGAGGTTAGCAATCAGCCCCAGCATTTT.

CDR3 protein: CASSYSTDVSYEQYF. The CDR3 nucleotides are TGTGCCAGCAGTTACTCGACAGACGTTTCCTACGAGCAGTACTTC. V is TRBV6-5 and J is TRBJ2-7; D possibly corresponds to TRBD1 (5 bases). In germline, CDR1 is MNHEY, CDR2 SVGAGI. CDR3 length equals 15 residues. V lost 0 bases, J lost 1 base, and 10 bases lay in between.

Here the CDR3 reads CASSARVRGEQYF. CDR3 DNA: TGTGCCAGCTCTGCGCGGGTCAGGGGGGAGCAGTACTTC. The chain links TRBV6-1 to TRBJ2-7, with TRBD1 matching over 7 bases. V lost 8 bases and J lost 7; bases outside the gene matches: 11. CDR1 is MNHNS, CDR2 SASEGT, per germline. The length of the CDR3 is 13 residues.

V usage is TRBV29-1 and J usage is TRBJ1-1, with a possible D match to TRBD1 (5 bases). V was pared by 7 bases and J by 0 bases, with 12 bases between. Germline-derived CDR1 and CDR2 are SQVTM and ANQGSEA. The CDR3 extends over 13 amino acids. CDR3 loop: CSGRTSMNTEAFF. CDR3 DNA sequence: TGCAGCGGACGGACAAGCATGAACACTGAAGCTTTCTTT.